The sample holds many counts of the clone carrying this TCR beta chain. Its antigen is currently unknown. TCRdb used MiXCR to reprocess the 5' RACE reads, holding one entry per CDR3 protein. The repertoire holds about 29,000 distinct CDR3 sequences, with 9.5% to 15% as singletons. The data originate from a study of T-cell memory formation after mild COVID-19. Study conclusions and caveats: Pre-infection memory contained some responding clones, which suggested that cross-reactive memory had joined. Clones shrinking from day 15 to 85 showed even CD4/CD8 mixes; later expanders tilted CD4+. For contracting clones, CD4+ ones sat mainly in CM and EM, CD8+ in EMRA.

V shed 2 bases and J shed 0 bases, with 8 bases lying between them. Looked up from germline, CDR1 is SGHTA and CDR2 is FQGNSA. The CDR3 loop spans 14 amino acids. The sequenced sample was PBMCs or a T cell subset sorted from them (not recorded which). The genes are TRBV7-2 and TRBJ2-7; D not certain. The receptor's source is an adult woman who had mild COVID-19 (a few samples of this study predate the infection). Cell type and time point are not known. The CDR3 reads CASSLLHSSYEQYF. For the CDR3, the DNA is TGTGCCAGCAGCTTACTTCACTCCTCCTACGAGCAGTACTTC. Based on the CDR3 plus reference TRBV7-2 and TRBJ2-7, the full variable domain is GAGVSQSPSNKVTEKGKDVELRCDPISGHTALYWYRQSLGQGLEFLIYFQGNSAPDKSGLPSDRFSAERTGGSVSTLTIQRTQQEDSAVYLCASSLLHSSYEQYFGPGTRLTVT.